Reported below is one T cell receptor (beta chain). What this receptor recognizes is not known. No base qualities exist here, and no much larger clone lies one base off it. Instrument used: Illumina NovaSeq 6000. TCRalpha and TCRbeta cDNA libraries were built by 5'RACE with constant-segment primers, adding sample barcodes and unique molecular identifiers. RNA was extracted from every sample with Trizol reagent. The libraries were amplified in two PCR steps, and the second step added a second sample barcode and Illumina TruSeq adapters. The libraries were sequenced on an Illumina NovaSeq using 2 x 150 bp paired-end reads. In the source study's methods: The reads were demultiplexed and collapsed into UMI-guided consensus sequences using migec v1.2.7. Using mixcr v2.1.11, UMI consensuses were aligned to TRA and TRB V and J templates and then assembled into clonotypes. Expanded or contracted clonotypes were those called significant by both edgeR and NoisET, with noise models trained on biological replicates. For edgeR calls, the thresholds were a false discovery rate-adjusted p below 0.01 and a log2 fold-change of 1. As an exploratory analysis of dynamics, PCA with hierarchical clustering was applied to max-normalized trajectories of the 1000 most abundant clonotypes. The CD4 or CD8 phenotype of responding clones was assigned using the separately sequenced CD4+ and CD8+ repertoires. Using fastp trimming at Q25 and MiXCR clonotype assembly, TCRdb reanalyzed the public sequencing data and kept in-frame beta chains. When rows share a CDR3 protein, they turn into one entry using the most common DNA and genes. What appears here as the V and J calls and clone size reflects TCRdb's work, not the paper's. Across this sample there are hundreds of thousands of distinct CDR3 sequences, with approximately 21% seen only once. Roughly 8.3% of the sample belongs to the ten largest clones.

Via the germline V gene, CDR1 is SGHTA and CDR2 FQGNSA. V drops 3 bases and J drops 14 bases, leaving 14 bases in between. Taken from cysteine to phenylalanine, the CDR3 has 12 residues. Of the read, only the CDR3 DNA is kept; its 36 bases are in frame from base 1. The data derive from a study of T-cell memory formation after mild COVID-19 (dated by TCRdb to the early 2020s). Study-wide context: TCR sequence clusters from the two donors were found to be largely donor specific. In two donors, T-cell clones that expanded and contracted after mild COVID-19 were tracked by sequencing TCRalpha and TCRbeta repertoires over time. The cohort was made up of two young adult volunteers, one female and one male, who were previously healthy. The full study reports these points: Some responding clones were detected in pre-infection memory, which suggested that pre-existing cross-reactive memory T cells had joined the SARS-CoV-2 response. Only a couple of mild cases were covered in the study, and larger cohorts including severe cases with pre-infection samples were considered necessary. Clones that contracted from day 15 to 85 showed balanced CD4/CD8 phenotypes, whereas a second wave of clones that expanded from day 15 to 37 leaned towards CD4+. Contracting CD4+ clones appeared mostly in the CM and EM memory subsets, whereas CD8+ clones were enriched in EMRA. The second-wave clones that peaked on day 37 were not confirmed to be SARS-CoV-2 specific.

Ficoll-Paque density gradient centrifugation was used to isolate PBMCs. The sequence came from an adult woman who had mild COVID-19 (a few samples of this study predate the infection). The sample titles of this study are shuffled in the database, so cell type and time point are left out; the donor was told from shared clones. The V and J genes are TRBV7-2 and TRBJ2-1; the D gene is possibly TRBD1 or TRBD2, with 5 bases matching each. The sample consisted of PBMCs or a T cell subset sorted from them (not recorded which). The DNA sequence is TGTGCCAGCAGCTTCCGACAGAGGGGCAAGTTCTTC. Translated, this is CASSFRQRGKFF.